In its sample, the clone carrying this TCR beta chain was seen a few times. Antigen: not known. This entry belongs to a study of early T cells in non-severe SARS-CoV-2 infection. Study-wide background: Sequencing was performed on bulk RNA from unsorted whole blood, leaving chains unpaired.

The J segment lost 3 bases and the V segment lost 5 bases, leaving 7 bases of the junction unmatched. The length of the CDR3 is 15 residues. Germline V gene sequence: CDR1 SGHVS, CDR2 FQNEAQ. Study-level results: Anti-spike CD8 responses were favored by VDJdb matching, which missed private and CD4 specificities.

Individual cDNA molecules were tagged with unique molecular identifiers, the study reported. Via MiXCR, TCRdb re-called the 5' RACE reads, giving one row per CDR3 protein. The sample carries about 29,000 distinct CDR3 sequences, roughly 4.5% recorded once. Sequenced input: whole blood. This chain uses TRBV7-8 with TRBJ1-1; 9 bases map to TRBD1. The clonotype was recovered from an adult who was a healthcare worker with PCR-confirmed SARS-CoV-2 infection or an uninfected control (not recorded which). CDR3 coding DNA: TGTGCCAGCAGCCAACTGGACAGGGGAGACACTGAAGCTTTCTTT. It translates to CASSQLDRGDTEAFF. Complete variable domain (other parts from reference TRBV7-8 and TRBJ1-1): GAGVSQSPRYKVAKRGQDVALRCDPISGHVSLFWYQQALGQGPEFLTYFQNEAQLDKSGLPSDRFFAERPEGSVSTLKIQRTQQEDSAVYLCASSQLDRGDTEAFFGQGTRLTVV.